These 15 T cell receptor beta chains share one sample of origin, sequenced in a study of T cells in Graves' hyperthyroidism and ophthalmopathy. Amplification yielded TCR beta CDR3 regions, with RNA transcripts as the source. The TCR CDR3 first-round RT-PCR relied on the HTBI primer set. TCRdb re-derived calls from the multiplex PCR reads in MiXCR, one entry per CDR3 protein. The data contain fewer than 750,000 distinct CDR3 sequences, about 14% of them singletons. Sequencing was done on a sample of blood. All receptors come from a woman between 45 and 60 years old with Graves' ophthalmopathy.

The rearrangement uses TRBV5-1 and TRBJ2-1, with 7 bases fitting TRBD2. The germline V gene encodes CDR1 SGHRS and CDR2 YFSETQ. The ends lost 1 base at V and 6 bases at J; junction bases unmatched: 10. The CDR3 is 16 amino acids. The CDR3: CASSLPPSGGSNEQFF. CDR3 DNA: TGCGCCAGCAGCTTGCCCCCGTCGGGAGGAAGCAATGAGCAGTTCTTC. The full variable domain, with the rest looked up from reference TRBV5-1 and TRBJ2-1, is KAGVTQTPRYLIKTRGQQVTLSCSPISGHRSVSWYQQTPGQGLQFLFEYFSETQRNKGNFPGRFSGRQFSNSRSEMNVSTLELGDSALYLCASSLPPSGGSNEQFFGPGTRLTVL.

The sample holds many counts of this clonotype. The genes are TRBV10-3 and TRBJ2-7, with 11 bases that match TRBD2. V lost 3 bases and J lost 4; bases outside the gene matches: 8. Germline V CDR1 and CDR2: ENHRY, SYGVKD. The CDR3 totals 16 residues. The CDR3 region is CAISEGTSGRDYEQYF. Written as DNA, the CDR3 is TGTGCCATCAGTGAAGGCACTAGCGGGAGAGATTACGAGCAGTACTTC.

In its sample, this clonotype was seen a few times. V gene TRBV27 combines with J gene TRBJ2-1, with 7 bases fitting TRBD1. Germline CDR1 is MNHEY and CDR2 is SMNVEV (reference sequence). V was clipped by 6 bases and J by 6 bases; unmatched bases: 17. This CDR3 is 17 amino acids long. In nucleotides, the CDR3 is TGTGCCAGCAGAAACGGGACAGTCGAAGGTTTAGGCAATGAGCAGTTCTTC. Amino acids: CASRNGTVEGLGNEQFF.

This clonotype was observed a few times. This chain joins TRBV25-1 and TRBJ2-1; 8 bases agree with TRBD1. CDR1 and CDR2 (germline): MGHDK, SYGVNS. CDR3 length equals 16 residues. With V trimmed by 3 bases and J by 5 bases, 9 bases remained unmatched. CDR3 amino acids: CASSDLPGGSHNEQFF. CDR3 DNA: TGTGCCAGCAGTGATCTCCCAGGGGGCAGTCACAATGAGCAGTTCTTC.

The sample holds many counts of this clonotype. V usage is TRBV12-3 or TRBV12-4 and J usage is TRBJ2-3; D is uncertain. The CDR3 covers 14 residues. The V end lost 0 bases, the J end lost 1 base, and 5 bases lay between the germline ends. CDR3 sequence: CASSLALGTDTQYF. Here the CDR3 DNA reads TGTGCCAGCAGTTTAGCGCTCGGCACAGATACGCAGTATTTT.

This clonotype was found a few times. This chain links TRBV12-3 or TRBV12-4 with TRBJ2-3; D is undetermined. Trimming took off 1 base at V and 13 bases at J, with 15 bases between the two ends. The CDR3 is 13 amino acids. CDR3 nucleotide sequence: TGTGCCAGCAGTTTAGATCCGGGCCAAGAGGAGTATTTT. This codes for CASSLDPGQEEYF.

There are many counts of this clonotype. The chain is built from TRBV7-8 and TRBJ1-1, with D perhaps TRBD1 (6 bases). The CDR3 runs 14 residues. Trimming took off 3 bases at V and 6 bases at J, with 14 bases between the two ends. Germline assignment: CDR1 SGHVS and CDR2 FQNEAQ. Here the CDR3 DNA reads TGTGCCAGCAGCTTCGGGGGCGAGTACTCTGAAGCTTTCTTT. The encoded protein is CASSFGGEYSEAFF. The full variable domain, in which reference TRBV7-8 and TRBJ1-1 provide the parts outside the CDR3, is GAGVSQSPRYKVAKRGQDVALRCDPISGHVSLFWYQQALGQGPEFLTYFQNEAQLDKSGLPSDRFFAERPEGSVSTLKIQRTQQEDSAVYLCASSFGGEYSEAFFGQGTRLTVV.

This clonotype was counted only a few times. In DNA, the CDR3 is TGCGCCAGCAGCCATTTGGGACACAATGAGCAGTTCTTC. Amino acids: CASSHLGHNEQFF. V usage is TRBV4-1 and J usage is TRBJ2-1; D assignment may be TRBD1 or TRBD2 (5 bases each). The CDR3 contains 13 residues. Germline V CDR1 and CDR2: MGHRA, YSYEKL. Trimming removed 3 bases at V and 5 bases at J, with 8 bases between.

This clonotype occurred many times. The rearrangement uses TRBV7-9 and TRBJ2-7, with TRBD2 matching 9 bases. Germline V lookup: CDR1 SEHNR, CDR2 FQNEAQ (reference sequence). This CDR3 comprises 17 residues. J lost 6 bases, V lost 5 bases, and 17 bases had no gene match. The CDR3 nucleotides are TGTGCCAGCAGCCCCATCATTGCGGGAGGGCCAAGTTCCGAGCAGTACTTC. Amino acid sequence: CASSPIIAGGPSSEQYF.

This clonotype appeared many times. The chain employs TRBV2 and TRBJ2-7, with D hard to call. The V end was cut by 1 base, the J end by 6 bases, with 7 bases between. The CDR3 has 12 amino acids. The germline V gene has CDR1 SNHLY and CDR2 FYNNEI. The CDR3 reads CASSEGWGEQYF. The CDR3 DNA sequence: TGTGCCAGCAGTGAAGGGTGGGGCGAGCAGTACTTC.

This clonotype was seen at least ten times. The chain employs TRBV4-3 and TRBJ2-1; D might be TRBD2 (6 bases). Trimming stripped 0 bases from V and 3 bases from J, with 12 bases between. The V gene's germline CDR1 is LGHNA and CDR2 YSLEER. This CDR3 contains 16 residues. The CDR3 protein is CASSQDRDSRYNEQFF. For the CDR3, the DNA is TGCGCCAGCAGCCAAGACCGGGACTCACGCTACAATGAGCAGTTCTTC.

This clonotype was recorded many times. The chain combines TRBV20-1 with TRBJ1-2; the match to TRBD1 covers 7 bases. Per the germline V gene, CDR1 is DFQATT and CDR2 is SNEGSKA (reference sequence). The CDR3 extends over 12 amino acids. Trimming removed 5 bases from V and 3 bases from J; junction bases left unmatched: 3. CDR3 bases: TGCAGTGCTGGACAGGAGGACTATGGCTACACCTTC. Its protein product is CSAGQEDYGYTF.

This clonotype was seen at least ten times. V gene TRBV6-5 combines with J gene TRBJ2-2; D is possibly TRBD1 (5 bases). The CDR3 has 16 amino acids. V dropped 2 bases and J dropped 1 base, with 11 bases sitting between them. Germline CDR1 reads MNHEY; CDR2 reads SVGAGI. CDR3 protein: CASSYRLTENTGELFF. The CDR3 coding sequence is TGTGCCAGCAGTTACCGTCTGACAGAGAACACCGGGGAGCTGTTTTTT.

This chain links TRBV19 with TRBJ1-1; no clear D gene. Germline lookup yields CDR1 LNHDA and CDR2 SQIVND (reference sequence). The CDR3 spans 12 residues. Trimming pared 8 bases from V and 0 bases from J, leaving 7 bases between. DNA of the CDR3: TGTGCCAGTGCCGAATTGAACACTGAAGCTTTCTTT. This encodes CASAELNTEAFF.

This chain links TRBV4-1 with TRBJ1-3, with unresolved D. CDR1 is MGHRA, CDR2 YSYEKL, per germline. This CDR3 has 14 residues. Trimming removed 2 bases from V and 1 base from J, with 6 bases in between. The CDR3 DNA sequence: TGCGCCAGCAGCCAAACAGAGTCTGGAAACACCATATATTTT. This gives the protein CASSQTESGNTIYF.